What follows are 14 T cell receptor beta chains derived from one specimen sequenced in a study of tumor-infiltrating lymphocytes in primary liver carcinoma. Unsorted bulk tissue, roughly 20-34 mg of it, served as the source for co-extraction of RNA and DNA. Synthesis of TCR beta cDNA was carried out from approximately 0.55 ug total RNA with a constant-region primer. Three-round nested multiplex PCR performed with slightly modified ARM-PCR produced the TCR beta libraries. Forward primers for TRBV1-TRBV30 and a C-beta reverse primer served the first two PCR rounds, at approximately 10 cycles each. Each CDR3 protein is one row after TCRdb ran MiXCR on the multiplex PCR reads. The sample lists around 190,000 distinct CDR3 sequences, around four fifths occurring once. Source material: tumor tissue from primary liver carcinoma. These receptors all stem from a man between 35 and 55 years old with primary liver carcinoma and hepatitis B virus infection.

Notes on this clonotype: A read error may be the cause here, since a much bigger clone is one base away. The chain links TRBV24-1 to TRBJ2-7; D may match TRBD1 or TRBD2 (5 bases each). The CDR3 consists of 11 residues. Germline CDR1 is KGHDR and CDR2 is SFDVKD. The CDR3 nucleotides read TGTGCCACCACTGATGGGGGCGAGCAGTACTTC. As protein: CATTDGGEQYF.

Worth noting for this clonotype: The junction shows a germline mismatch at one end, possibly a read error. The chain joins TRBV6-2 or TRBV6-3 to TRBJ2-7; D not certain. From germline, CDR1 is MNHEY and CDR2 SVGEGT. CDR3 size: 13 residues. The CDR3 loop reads CVSSYKVLYEQYF. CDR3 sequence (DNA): TGTGTCAGCAGTTACAAGGTACTCTACGAGCAGTACTTC.

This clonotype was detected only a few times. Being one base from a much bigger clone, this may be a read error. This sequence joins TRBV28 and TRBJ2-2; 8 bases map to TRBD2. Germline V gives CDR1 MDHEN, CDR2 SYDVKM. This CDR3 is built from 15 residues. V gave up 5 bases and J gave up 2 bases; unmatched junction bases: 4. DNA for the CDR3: TGTGCCAGCAGTAAGGGACTAGGCAACACCGGGGAGCTGTTTTTT. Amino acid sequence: CASSKGLGNTGELFF. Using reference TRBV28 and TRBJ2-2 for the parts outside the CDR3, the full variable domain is DVKVTQSSRYLVKRTGEKVFLECVQDMDHENMFWYRQDPGLGLRLIYFSYDVKMKEKGDIPEGYSVSREKKERFSLILESASTNQTSMYLCASSKGLGNTGELFFGEGSRLTVL.

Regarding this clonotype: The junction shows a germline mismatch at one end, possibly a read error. The CDR3 here is CTVGMRGTVDNEQFF. The CDR3 region has the DNA TGTACCGTTGGAATGCGGGGGACGGTCGACAATGAGCAGTTCTTC. The chain carries TRBV29-1 and TRBJ2-1; TRBD2 aligns across 7 bases. This CDR3 spans 15 amino acids. Germline V gives CDR1 SQVTM, CDR2 ANQGSEA.

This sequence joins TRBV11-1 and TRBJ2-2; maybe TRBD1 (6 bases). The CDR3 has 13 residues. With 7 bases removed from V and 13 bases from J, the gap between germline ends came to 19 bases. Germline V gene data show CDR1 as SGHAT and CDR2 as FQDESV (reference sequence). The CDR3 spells CASNFWDTWGLFF. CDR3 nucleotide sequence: TGTGCCAGCAACTTTTGGGACACCTGGGGGCTGTTTTTT.

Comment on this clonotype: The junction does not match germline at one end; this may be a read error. The CDR3 is CASSLASHTEAIF. CDR3 in DNA: TGTGCCAGCAGTCTAGCCAGTCACACTGAAGCTATCTTT. The gene calls are TRBV6-5 and TRBJ1-1; no definite D call. The germline CDR1 and CDR2 sequences are MNHEY and SVGAGI. The CDR3 is 13 residues long.

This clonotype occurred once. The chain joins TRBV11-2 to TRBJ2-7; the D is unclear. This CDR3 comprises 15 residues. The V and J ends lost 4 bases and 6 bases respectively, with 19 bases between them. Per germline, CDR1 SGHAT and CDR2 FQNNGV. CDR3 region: CASSSRLLYAREQYF. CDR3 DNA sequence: TGTGCCAGCAGCTCCCGTCTGCTTTACGCGCGCGAGCAGTACTTC.

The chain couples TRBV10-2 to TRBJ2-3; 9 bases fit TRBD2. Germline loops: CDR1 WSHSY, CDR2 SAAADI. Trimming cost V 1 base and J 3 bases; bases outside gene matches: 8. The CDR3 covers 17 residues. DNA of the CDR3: TGCGCCAGCAGTGAGTTATGGGGACTAGCTAGAACAGATACGCAGTATTTT. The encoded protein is CASSELWGLARTDTQYF.

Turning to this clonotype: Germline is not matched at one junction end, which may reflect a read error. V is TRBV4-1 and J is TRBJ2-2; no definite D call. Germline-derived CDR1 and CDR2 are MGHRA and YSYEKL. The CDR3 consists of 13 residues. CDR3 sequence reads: CANSQPNTGELFF. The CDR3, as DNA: TGTGCCAACAGCCAACCGAACACCGGGGAGCTGTTTTTT.

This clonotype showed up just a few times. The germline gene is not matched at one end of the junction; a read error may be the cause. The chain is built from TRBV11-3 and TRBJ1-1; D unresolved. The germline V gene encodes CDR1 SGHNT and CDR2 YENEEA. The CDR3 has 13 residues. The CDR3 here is CASSLGPDTEAFF. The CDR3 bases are TGTGCCAGCAGTTTAGGTCCAGACACTGAAGCTTTCTTT.

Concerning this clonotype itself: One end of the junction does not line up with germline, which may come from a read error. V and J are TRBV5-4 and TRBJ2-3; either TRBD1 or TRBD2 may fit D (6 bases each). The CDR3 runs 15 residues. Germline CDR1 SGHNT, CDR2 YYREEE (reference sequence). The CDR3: CVSSLGGPNRDTQYF. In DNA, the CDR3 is TGTGTCAGCAGTTTGGGGGGCCCGAACAGGGATACGCAGTATTTT.

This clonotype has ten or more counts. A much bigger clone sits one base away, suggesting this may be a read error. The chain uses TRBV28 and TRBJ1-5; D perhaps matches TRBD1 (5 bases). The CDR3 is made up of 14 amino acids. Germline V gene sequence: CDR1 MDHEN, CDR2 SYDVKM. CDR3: CASSFQGATQSQHF. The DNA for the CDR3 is TGTGCCAGCAGTTTCCAGGGAGCTACTCAGTCCCAGCATTTT.

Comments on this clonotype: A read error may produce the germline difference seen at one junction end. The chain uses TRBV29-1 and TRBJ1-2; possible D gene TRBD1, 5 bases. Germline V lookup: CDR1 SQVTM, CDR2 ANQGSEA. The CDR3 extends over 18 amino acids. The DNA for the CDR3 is TGCAGCGCTGGGGCACCAACAGGAACTCAAGTGACTAACTGTGGCTACGCCTTC. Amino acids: CSAGAPTGTQVTNCGYAF.

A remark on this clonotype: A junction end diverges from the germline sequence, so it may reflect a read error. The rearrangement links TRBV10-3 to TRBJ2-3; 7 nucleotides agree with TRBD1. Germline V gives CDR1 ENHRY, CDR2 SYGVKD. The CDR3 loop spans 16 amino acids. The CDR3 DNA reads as TGTGCCATCAGTGCCGGGACAGAAACTAGTACAGATACGCATTATTTT. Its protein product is CAISAGTETSTDTHYF.